This T cell receptor (beta chain) was found in a study of CD8+ T cells in alopecia areata (dated by TCRdb to between 2017 and 2018). Some background on the complete study: The treated patients, all with moderate-to-severe alopecia areata, were enrolled in an open-label pilot trial of oral tofacitinib given at 5 to 10 mg twice daily. Biopsies were taken from tofacitinib-treated patients at baseline and again at 4 and 24 weeks into treatment, and several of those patients also had a later scalp biopsy. Human TCRbeta sequencing covered scalp tissue and sorted CD4+ and CD8+ peripheral blood T cells from patchy and totalis/universalis alopecia areata patients and healthy controls. The study used high-throughput TCRbeta sequencing to examine T cell clonal expansion in alopecia areata, in both the C3H/HeJ mouse model and human patients. TCRbeta CDR3 regions were amplified by immunoSEQ multiplex PCR with 35 Vbeta forward and 13 Jbeta reverse primers. Clonality in the scalp was compared among normal scalp (n=4), patchy alopecia areata scalp (n=8), and alopecia totalis/universalis scalp (n=8). RNA came from the PAXgene miRNA kit for fixed scalp, the miRNeasy kit for PBMCs, and the RNeasy kit for mouse skin. Disease severity in treated patients was measured with the SALT score, which quantifies the percentage of affected scalp surface area. Patients received tofacitinib for 6 to 18 months and were then followed off drug for 6 months to check for delayed response and recurrence.

Spanning cysteine to phenylalanine, the CDR3 consists of 15 amino acids. Of the read, only the CDR3 DNA is kept; its 45 bases are in frame from base 1. According to the germline V gene (reference sequence), CDR1 reads GTSNPN and CDR2 reads SVGIG. Relative to germline, V is missing 3 bases and J is missing 3 bases, with 8 bases of the junction outside any gene match. Summary of the overall study and its limitations: Many expanded lesional clones were found to persist in scalp and blood during tofacitinib treatment, and relapse after treatment cessation may be partly explained by this persistence. Because the treated cohort was small and included a single nonresponder, larger studies are needed to assess links between baseline CD8+ expansion and response. Scalp TCR repertoire analysis is complicated because resident alphabeta T cells in normal human skin are also sequenced, whereas mouse skin is dominated by gammadelta T cells. Scalp clonality and the number of expanded CD8+ clones among the top 100 scalp clones were significantly decreased by tofacitinib. Higher clonality and more expanded CD8+ clones were observed in lesional scalp than in normal scalp, particularly in alopecia totalis/universalis, a finding suggestive of antigenic drive. Compared with mice, TCR sequences shared between patients were less clear, possibly partly because of HLA diversity across the patient population.

The library was produced with the immunoSEQ multiplex PCR assay. RNA was extracted from all samples and reverse transcribed into cDNA as template for TCR sequencing. First-strand cDNA was synthesized using SuperScript III with a 2:1 mix of oligo-dT and random hexamers. Amplification bias was assessed with a synthetic immune receptor repertoire, and residual bias was removed computationally. The study's processing was this. Raw reads were preprocessed to remove errors, and CDR3 was defined by IMGT conventions from the conserved cysteine to phenylalanine. To get clonality, Shannon entropy was normalized by log2 of the number of productive unique TCRs and the result was subtracted from 1. Whether each scalp clone was CD4 or CD8 was inferred by checking scalp TCRbeta sequences against the CD4 and CD8 repertoires from sorted blood. Entries here come from immuneACCESS through TCRdb and include only in-frame sequences with V and J called. Some clones fail to appear in such tables; in the studies checked, an unresolved V gene covers under half of the shortfall, and the cause of the remainder is unknown. V and J calls and clone size come straight from that table; D and trimming were deduced from the DNA. The sample table contains over 150,000 clones; only one count was recorded for about 60% of them. Less than 0.8% of the sample goes to the ten largest clones.

Per the publication, the time point label means: about 4 weeks on oral tofacitinib. This sample's treatment or condition label indicates: oral pan-JAK inhibitor, 5-10 mg twice daily. Peripheral blood and lesional scalp punch biopsies were obtained from patients with alopecia areata. PBMCs were isolated by density centrifugation and stained for CD3, CD4 and CD8, and CD4+ and CD8+ T cells were sorted on a FACSAria. This clone was recorded a few times. No cognate antigen has been identified for it. Base-call qualities are not available, and no considerably larger clone is one nucleotide away. The source is a human donor with alopecia areata. The chain is made from TRBV30 and TRBJ2-7, with 10 bases matching TRBD1. The source was CD4+ T cells sorted from blood, collected at week 4, from a patient treated with tofacitinib. The CDR3 is CAWRDLGTGDYEQYF. The DNA reads TGTGCCTGGAGGGACCTCGGGACAGGGGACTACGAGCAGTACTTC. Joined to the reference TRBV30 and TRBJ2-7 proteins, this CDR3 gives the full variable domain: SQTIHQWPATLVQPVGSPLSLECTVEGTSNPNLYWYRQAAGRGLQLLFYSVGIGQISSEVPQNLSASRPQDRQFILSSKKLLLSDSGFYLCAWRDLGTGDYEQYFGPGTRLTVT.